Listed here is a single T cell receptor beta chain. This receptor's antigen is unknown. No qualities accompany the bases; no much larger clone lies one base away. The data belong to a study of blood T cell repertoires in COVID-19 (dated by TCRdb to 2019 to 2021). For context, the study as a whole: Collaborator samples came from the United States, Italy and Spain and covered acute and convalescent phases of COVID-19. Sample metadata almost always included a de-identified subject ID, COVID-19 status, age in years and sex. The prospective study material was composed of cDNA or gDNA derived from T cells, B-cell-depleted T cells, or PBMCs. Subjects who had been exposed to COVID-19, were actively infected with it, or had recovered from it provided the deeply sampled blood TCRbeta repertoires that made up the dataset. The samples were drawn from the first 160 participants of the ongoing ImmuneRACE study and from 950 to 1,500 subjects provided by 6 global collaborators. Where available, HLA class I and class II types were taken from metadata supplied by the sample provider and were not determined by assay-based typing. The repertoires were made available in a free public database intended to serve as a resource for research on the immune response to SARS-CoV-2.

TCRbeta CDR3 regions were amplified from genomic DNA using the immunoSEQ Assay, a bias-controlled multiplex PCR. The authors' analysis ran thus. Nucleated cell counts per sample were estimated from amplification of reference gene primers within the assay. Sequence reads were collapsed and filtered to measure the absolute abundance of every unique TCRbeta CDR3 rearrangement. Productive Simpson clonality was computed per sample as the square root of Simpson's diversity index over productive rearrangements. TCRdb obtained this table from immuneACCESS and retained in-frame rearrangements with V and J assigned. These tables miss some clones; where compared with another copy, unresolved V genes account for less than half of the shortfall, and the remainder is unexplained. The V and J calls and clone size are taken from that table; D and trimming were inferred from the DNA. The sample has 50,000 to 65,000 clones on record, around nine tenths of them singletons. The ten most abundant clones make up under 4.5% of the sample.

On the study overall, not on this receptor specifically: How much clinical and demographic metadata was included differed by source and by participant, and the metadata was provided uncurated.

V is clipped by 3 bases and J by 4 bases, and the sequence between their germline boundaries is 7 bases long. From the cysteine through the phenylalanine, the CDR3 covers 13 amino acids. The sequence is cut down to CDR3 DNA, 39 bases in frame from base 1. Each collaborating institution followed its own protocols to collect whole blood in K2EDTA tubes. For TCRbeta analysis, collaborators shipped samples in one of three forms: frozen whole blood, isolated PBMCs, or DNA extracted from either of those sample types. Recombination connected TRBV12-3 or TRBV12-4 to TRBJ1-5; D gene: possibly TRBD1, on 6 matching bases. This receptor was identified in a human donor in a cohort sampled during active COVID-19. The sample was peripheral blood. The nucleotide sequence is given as TGTGCCAGCAGTTTCCAGGGGAATCAGCCCCAGCATTTT. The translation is CASSFQGNQPQHF.